The 8 T cell receptor beta chains listed next were all sequenced from one sample in a study of cytomegalovirus exposure and HLA in healthy donors. The PCR employed 60 Vbeta primers together with 13 Jbeta primers. Here immunoSEQ multiplex PCR was the method, and the copy in TCRdb shows in-frame clones only, minus some. This table has some 65,000 clones, 60% to 65% appearing once. Input material: PBMCs. All receptors come from a man younger than 40 in good health and CMV-seronegative.

The chain is built from TRBV7-3 and TRBJ2-7; TRBD2 agrees at 8 bases. Germline CDR1 reads SGHTA; CDR2 reads FQGTGA. With V trimmed by 5 bases and J by 5 bases, 8 bases remained unmatched. The CDR3 extends over 14 amino acids. The CDR3 DNA follows: TGTGCCAGCAGCCCCGGGGGGGGCCAAGACGAGCAGTACTTC. It codes for CASSPGGGQDEQYF. The full variable domain, with the rest looked up from reference TRBV7-3 and TRBJ2-7, is GAGVSQTPSNKVTEKGKYVELRCDPISGHTALYWYRQSLGQGPEFLIYFQGTGAADDSGLPNDRFFAVRPEGSVSTLKIQRTERGDSAVYLCASSPGGGQDEQYFGPGTRLTVT.

The chain couples TRBV27 to TRBJ1-5; D is uncertain. The CDR3 consists of 12 residues. V was trimmed by 5 bases and J by 6 bases, leaving 8 bases between them. Looked up from germline, CDR1 is MNHEY and CDR2 is SMNVEV (reference sequence). The chain's CDR3 is CASSRVGQPQHF. For the CDR3, the DNA is TGTGCCAGCAGTCGGGTAGGTCAGCCCCAGCATTTT.

The V gene is TRBV4-2, the J gene TRBJ2-5; D may be TRBD2 (5 bases). The ends were cut back, 4 bases at V and 5 bases at J, with 14 bases in the middle. The germline V gene has CDR1 LGHNA and CDR2 YNFKEQ. The CDR3 is 14 amino acids. CDR3 amino acids: CASSRILGGETQYF. The CDR3 DNA follows: TGTGCCAGCAGCCGCATACTAGGCGGCGAGACCCAGTACTTC.

The chain joins TRBV7-8 to TRBJ2-5; TRBD2 matches at 7 bases. With V trimmed by 1 base and J by 2 bases, 19 bases remained unmatched. The CDR3 is 20 residues long. CDR1 and CDR2 from the germline V gene are SGHVS and FQNEAQ. The CDR3, as DNA: TGTGCCAGCAGCTTAGTTGGGGAGGGCAAGAGCCACTTCCCTCAAGAGACCCAGTACTTC. Protein sequence: CASSLVGEGKSHFPQETQYF.

The V gene is TRBV2, the J gene TRBJ2-3; 10 bases are a match to TRBD2. The germline gives CDR1 SNHLY, CDR2 FYNNEI. V was clipped by 8 bases and J by 4 bases; unmatched bases: 9. This CDR3 has 15 residues. The CDR3 spells CASLLSGGAADTQYF. The CDR3 DNA reads as TGTGCCAGCCTCCTCAGCGGGGGGGCGGCAGATACGCAGTATTTT.

The V call is TRBV29-1, the J call TRBJ1-1; D gene uncertain. CDR3 length equals 15 residues. V was trimmed by 0 bases and J by 1 base, leaving 12 bases between them. CDR1 is SQVTM and CDR2 is ANQGSEA in the germline V gene. In nucleotides, the CDR3 is TGCAGCGTTGAAGATCTTCTGGCCGAGAACACTGAAGCTTTCTTT. It yields the protein CSVEDLLAENTEAFF. The variable domain in full, with the rest retrieved from reference TRBV29-1 and TRBJ1-1, is SAVISQKPSRDICQRGTSLTIQCQVDSQVTMMFWYRQQPGQSLTLIATANQGSEATYESGFVIDKFPISRPNLTFSTLTVSNMSPEDSSIYLCSVEDLLAENTEAFFGQGTRLTVV.

The chain carries TRBV15 and TRBJ2-3; 9 bases are shared with TRBD2. V shed 4 bases and J 5 bases; nucleotides not matched to a gene: 4. This CDR3 has 14 residues. Germline CDR1 is LNHNV and CDR2 is YYDKDF (reference sequence). The CDR3 region is CATSKGLAEDTQYF. CDR3 nucleotides: TGTGCCACCAGCAAGGGACTAGCTGAAGATACGCAGTATTTT.

This chain connects TRBV25-1 to TRBJ2-7, with D perhaps matching TRBD2 (7 bases). V was shortened by 4 bases and J by 0 bases, with 13 bases between the two germline ends. The germline gives CDR1 MGHDK, CDR2 SYGVNS. This CDR3 contains 15 residues. CDR3 residues: CASSGGGAGSYEQYF. The CDR3 region has the DNA TGTGCCAGCAGTGGAGGGGGGGCGGGCTCCTACGAGCAGTACTTC.